This entry features one T cell receptor (beta chain) sequence. Its antigen is undetermined. This was the immunoSEQ version 4 assay in survey mode. Some clones are missing from TCRdb's copy, which holds only in-frame ones; the method was immunoSEQ multiplex PCR. The table includes tens of thousands of clones, about 88% detected once. This nonspecific control used anti-CD3/anti-CD28 bead stimulation of CD4+ T cells. Sorting selected CD4+ T cells upregulating both CD40 ligand and CD69. The data belong to a study of persistence of HIV-infected CD4 T cells. The CDR3 runs to 18 residues. The V gene's germline CDR1 is MNHEY and CDR2 SMNVEV (reference sequence). Germline trimming cut 3 bases from V and 0 bases from J; bases unmatched to any gene: 8.

The chain links TRBV27 to TRBJ1-6, with 7 positions matching TRBD1. The input for sequencing was CD4+ T cells sorted from PBMCs after 18-hour stimulation, taken from a patient who received antiretroviral therapy. This TCR derives from an adult woman with HIV who was CMV-seropositive. The CDR3 region is CASSFRQGGSSYNSPLHF. CDR3 coding DNA: TGTGCCAGCAGTTTCCGGCAGGGGGGGAGCTCCTATAATTCACCCCTCCACTTT.